This T cell receptor beta chain was recovered during a study of T cell responses to AZD1222 COVID-19 vaccine. Sequenced by immunoSEQ multiplex PCR; TCRdb stores in-frame clones only, minus some. The profile shows around 110,000 clones, around 91% of them singletons. The table lists this clone with a count of one. Its cognate antigen is unknown. Findings of the study overall: Nearly half of spike-specific TCRs reportedly target unmutated variant regions. It should be noted that donors were predominantly white British and more often female, and clonal diversity was possibly underestimated.

In germline, CDR1 is LNHNV, CDR2 YYDKDF (reference sequence). CDR3 length equals 15 residues. V was cut by 3 bases and J by 9 bases, with 18 bases left in between. Pooling of second doses given at about 4 or about 12 weeks was done. The source is an adult who received the AZD1222 COVID-19 vaccine. The sequenced sample was peripheral blood, obtained 28 days after the second AZD1222 dose. The V gene is TRBV15, the J gene TRBJ2-1, with a tentative D call TRBD1 (5 bases). The DNA for the CDR3 is TGTGCCACCAGCAGGGGGAAGCCGGACACGGGTGAGCAGTTCTTC. Protein product: CATSRGKPDTGEQFF. Drawing the rest from reference TRBV15 and TRBJ2-1, the complete variable domain is DAMVIQNPRYQVTQFGKPVTLSCSQTLNHNVMYWYQQKSSQAPKLLFHYYDKDFNNEADTPDNFQSRRPNTSFCFLDIRSPGLGDTAMYLCATSRGKPDTGEQFFGPGTRLTVL.